Each of the 17 T cell receptor beta chains below was sequenced from the same sample in a study of blood T cell repertoires in COVID-19. Assay used: immunoSEQ multiplex PCR; TCRdb lists only in-frame clones, some missing. The table shows 200,000 or so clones, with approximately 84% occurring only once. Source material: peripheral blood. These receptors all come from a man aged 45 to 65 with acute or convalescent COVID-19.

The chain is built from TRBV4-2 and TRBJ1-4; D not certain. Trimming took off 1 base at V and 0 bases at J, with 12 bases between the two ends. The CDR3 runs 17 residues. CDR1 and CDR2 from the germline V gene are LGHNA and YNFKEQ. In nucleotides, the CDR3 is TGTGCCAGCAGCCAAGTCGGGGTCGGGGCAACTAATGAAAAACTGTTTTTT. It codes for CASSQVGVGATNEKLFF.

The chain employs TRBV5-6 and TRBJ1-1; 8 bases agree with TRBD1. The CDR3 is 18 residues long. With 0 bases clipped from V and 0 bases from J, the junction kept 10 bases outside the gene matches. From germline, CDR1 is SGHDT and CDR2 YYEEEE. The CDR3 DNA follows: TGTGCCAGCAGCTTGGCCAGGGGGCTCCGTACCCTGAACACTGAAGCTTTCTTT. Its protein product is CASSLARGLRTLNTEAFF.

The chain has TRBV12-5 and TRBJ1-1, with D unresolved. This CDR3 region has 14 residues. The V gene lost 4 bases and the J gene lost 0 bases, with 9 bases spanning the gap. From germline, CDR1 is LGHNT and CDR2 FRNRAP. CDR3 nucleotide sequence: TGTGCTAGTGGTTCCTGGCCCATGAACACTGAAGCTTTCTTT. This encodes CASGSWPMNTEAFF.

This chain joins TRBV5-6 and TRBJ2-7, with TRBD2 matching over 13 bases. This CDR3 has 15 amino acids. Looked up from germline, CDR1 is SGHDT and CDR2 is YYEEEE. Trimming at V came to 4 bases and at J to 2 bases, leaving 3 bases not matched to a gene. CDR3 loop: CASSPGLAGAYEQYF. The CDR3 DNA reads TGTGCCAGCAGCCCCGGACTAGCGGGGGCCTACGAGCAGTACTTC.

The J gene is TRBJ2-2, the V gene TRBV5-1; 7 nucleotides agree with TRBD2. Germline V CDR1 and CDR2: SGHRS, YFSETQ. This CDR3 region has 11 residues. The J segment lost 10 bases and the V segment lost 6 bases, leaving 3 bases of the junction unmatched. CDR3 DNA sequence: TGCGCCAGCACCGGGGGGAAGGAGCTGTTTTTT. It specifies CASTGGKELFF.

The V gene is TRBV20-1, the J gene TRBJ1-5; 7 nucleotides line up with TRBD1. This CDR3 spans 15 amino acids. Germline V lookup: CDR1 DFQATT, CDR2 SNEGSKA (reference sequence). V shed 3 bases, J shed 3 bases, and the junction held 8 bases outside the gene matches. CDR3 in amino acids: CSASRGGAPNQPQHF. DNA for the CDR3: TGCAGTGCTAGTAGAGGGGGCGCACCCAATCAGCCCCAGCATTTT.

The chain joins TRBV5-4 to TRBJ1-1; D uncertain. Trimming removed 5 bases at V and 0 bases at J, with 8 bases between. Germline V gene sequence: CDR1 SGHNT, CDR2 YYREEE (reference sequence). CDR3 size: 13 residues. CDR3 bases: TGTGCCAGCAGTTTACGGGTGAACACTGAAGCTTTCTTT. Translation: CASSLRVNTEAFF.

The rearrangement uses TRBV10-2 and TRBJ2-3, with D unresolved. V gave up 5 bases and J gave up 0 bases, with 9 bases separating them. CDR1 and CDR2 (germline): WSHSY, SAAADI. The CDR3 sequence is 14 residues long. CDR3 sequence: CASSLGRSTDTQYF. CDR3 DNA: TGCGCCAGCAGTCTGGGCAGGAGCACAGATACGCAGTATTTT.

The rearrangement links TRBV7-3 to TRBJ2-3, with a weak D call TRBD1 (6 bases). Germline loops: CDR1 SGHTA, CDR2 FQGTGA. V dropped 4 bases and J dropped 1 base, with 15 bases sitting between them. This CDR3 contains 16 residues. This chain's CDR3 is CASSSFAGAGTDTQYF. CDR3 sequence (DNA): TGTGCCAGCAGCTCCTTTGCAGGGGCGGGCACAGATACGCAGTATTTT.

This chain links TRBV5-6 with TRBJ1-1; D gene unclear. Germline V gene sequence: CDR1 SGHDT, CDR2 YYEEEE. The CDR3 has 14 amino acids. Trimming removed 1 base at V and 1 base at J, with 8 bases between. CDR3 loop: CASSLWAGNTEAFF. CDR3 nucleotide sequence: TGTGCCAGCAGCTTGTGGGCCGGGAACACTGAAGCTTTCTTT. Variable domain in full (rest from reference TRBV5-6 and TRBJ1-1): DAGVTQSPTHLIKTRGQQVTLRCSPKSGHDTVSWYQQALGQGPQFIFQYYEEEERQRGNFPDRFSGHQFPNYSSELNVNALLLGDSALYLCASSLWAGNTEAFFGQGTRLTVV.

J is TRBJ2-5 and V is TRBV7-2; TRBD2 might be the D (5 bases). CDR1 SGHTA and CDR2 FQGNSA come from the germline V gene. The ends were cut back, 8 bases at V and 5 bases at J, with 12 bases in the middle. This CDR3 comprises 12 residues. CDR3 loop: CASARGAETQYF. CDR3 DNA sequence: TGTGCCAGCGCCCGGGGAGCTGAGACCCAGTACTTC.

The genes are TRBV27 and TRBJ1-6; TRBD1 matches at 9 bases. Germline V gene lookup returns CDR1 MNHEY and CDR2 SMNVEV (reference sequence). The CDR3 has 15 amino acids. V lost 0 bases and J lost 9; bases outside the gene matches: 3. The DNA for the CDR3 is TGTGCCAGCAGTTTATCGGGACAGGGCGGTTCACCCCTCCACTTT. This sequence encodes CASSLSGQGGSPLHF.

The V gene is TRBV11-2, the J gene TRBJ1-2; unclear D gene. The CDR3 runs to 15 residues. Trimming shortened V by 1 base and J by 0 bases, and 9 bases separated the two germline ends. Germline V gene lookup returns CDR1 SGHAT and CDR2 FQNNGV. CDR3 DNA: TGTGCCAGCAGCTTAGTTACAGCAGCTAACTATGGCTACACCTTC. Translated, it gives CASSLVTAANYGYTF.

The gene calls are TRBV19 and TRBJ2-1; no reliable D call. This CDR3 contains 11 residues. Germline CDR1 is LNHDA and CDR2 is SQIVND (reference sequence). The V and J ends lost 10 bases and 4 bases respectively, with 8 bases between them. CDR3 residues: CATTDYNEQFF. CDR3 nucleotide sequence: TGTGCCACCACAGATTACAATGAGCAGTTCTTC.

The gene calls are TRBV3-1 (or the pseudogene TRBV3-2) and TRBJ2-3, with a tentative D call TRBD2 (7 bases). Per germline, CDR1 LGHDT and CDR2 YNNKEL (reference sequence). This CDR3 region has 14 residues. V lost 6 bases and J lost 7, with 17 bases in between. This CDR3 is CASRPRGGGNTQYF. The CDR3, as DNA: TGTGCCAGCAGACCCCGGGGAGGGGGGAATACGCAGTATTTT.

This sequence joins TRBV10-3 and TRBJ2-7, with 10 bases aligning to TRBD1. The V gene end was trimmed by 3 bases and the J gene end by 1 base; junction bases not matched to a gene: 9. The CDR3 has 17 residues. Germline CDR1 is ENHRY and CDR2 is SYGVKD. The CDR3 sequence is CAISDPGGGQGSYEQYF. DNA of the CDR3: TGTGCCATCAGTGACCCTGGGGGGGGACAGGGGTCCTACGAGCAGTACTTC.

The chain employs TRBV3-1 (or the pseudogene TRBV3-2) and TRBJ1-2, with TRBD1 as a possible D gene (6 bases). Trimming removed 5 bases at V and 8 bases at J, with 12 bases between. Germline V gene data show CDR1 as LGHDT and CDR2 as YNNKEL (reference sequence). This CDR3 comprises 12 residues. CDR3 region: CASSTSDRGYTF. The CDR3 DNA reads as TGTGCCAGCAGCACCTCGGACAGAGGCTACACCTTC.